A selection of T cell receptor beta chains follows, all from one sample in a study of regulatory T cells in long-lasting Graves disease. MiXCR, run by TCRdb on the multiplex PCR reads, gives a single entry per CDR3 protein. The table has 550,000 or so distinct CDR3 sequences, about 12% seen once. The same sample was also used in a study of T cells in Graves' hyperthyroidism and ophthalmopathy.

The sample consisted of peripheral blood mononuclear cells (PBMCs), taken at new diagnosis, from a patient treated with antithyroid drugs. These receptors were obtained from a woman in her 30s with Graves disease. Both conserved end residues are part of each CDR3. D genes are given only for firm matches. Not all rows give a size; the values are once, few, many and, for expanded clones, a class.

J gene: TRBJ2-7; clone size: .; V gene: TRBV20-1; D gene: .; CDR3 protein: CSAAPQAGRSYEQYF; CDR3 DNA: TGCAGTGCCGCCCCTCAAGCGGGCCGATCCTACGAGCAGTACTTC
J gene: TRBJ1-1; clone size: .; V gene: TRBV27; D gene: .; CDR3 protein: CASTPKGFYGLLNTEAFF; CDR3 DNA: TGTGCCAGCACCCCAAAAGGGTTTTACGGCTTACTGAACACTGAAGCTTTCTTT
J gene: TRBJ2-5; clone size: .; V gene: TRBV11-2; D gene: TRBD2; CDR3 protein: CASSISGRDQETQYF; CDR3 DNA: TGTGCCAGCAGCATTAGCGGGAGGGACCAAGAGACCCAGTACTTC
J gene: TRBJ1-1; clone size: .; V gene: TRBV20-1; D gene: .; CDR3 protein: CSARGGAKNTEAFF; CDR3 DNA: TGCAGTGCTAGGGGAGGGGCCAAGAACACTGAAGCTTTCTTT
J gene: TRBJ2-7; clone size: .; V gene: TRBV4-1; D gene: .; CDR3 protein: CASSPIWFWVGDGYEQYF; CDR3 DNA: TGCGCCAGCAGTCCGATTTGGTTTTGGGTTGGGGACGGCTACGAGCAGTACTTC
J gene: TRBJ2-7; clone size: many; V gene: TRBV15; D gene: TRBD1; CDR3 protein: CATSRDRGLEQYF; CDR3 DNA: TGTGCCACCAGCAGGGACAGGGGGCTCGAGCAGTACTTC
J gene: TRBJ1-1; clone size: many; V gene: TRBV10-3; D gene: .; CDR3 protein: CAIRGSGQPEAFF; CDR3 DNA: TGTGCCATCAGGGGGAGTGGACAGCCTGAAGCTTTCTTT
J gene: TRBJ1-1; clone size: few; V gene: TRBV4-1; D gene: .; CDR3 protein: CASSQDLFQEEAFF; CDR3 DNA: TGCGCCAGCAGCCAAGATCTCTTCCAGGAGGAAGCTTTCTTT
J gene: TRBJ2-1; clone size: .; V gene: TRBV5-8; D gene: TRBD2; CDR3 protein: CAGRPGLVPNEQFF; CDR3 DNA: TGTGCCGGTAGACCGGGACTAGTCCCCAATGAGCAGTTCTTC
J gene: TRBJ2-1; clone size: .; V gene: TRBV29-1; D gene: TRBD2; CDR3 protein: CSVLGGSGGGSYNEQFF; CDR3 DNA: TGCAGCGTCCTCGGCGGTAGCGGGGGAGGCTCCTACAATGAGCAGTTCTTC
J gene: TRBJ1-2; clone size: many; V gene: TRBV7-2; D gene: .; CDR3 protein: CASSLAQYGANYGYTF; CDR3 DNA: TGTGCCAGCAGCTTAGCGCAGTATGGAGCTAACTATGGCTACACCTTC
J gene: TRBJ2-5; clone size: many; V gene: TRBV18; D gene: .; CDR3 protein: CASSPPGRSETQYF; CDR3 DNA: TGTGCCAGCTCACCCCCCGGACGCTCGGAGACCCAGTACTTC
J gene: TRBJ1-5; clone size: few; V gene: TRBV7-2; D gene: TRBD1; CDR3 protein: CASSSEGTGVRQPQHF; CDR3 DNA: TGTGCCAGCAGTTCAGAGGGGACAGGGGTAAGGCAGCCCCAGCATTTT
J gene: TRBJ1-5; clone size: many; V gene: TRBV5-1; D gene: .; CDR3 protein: CASSLDGTNQPQHF; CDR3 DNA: TGCGCCAGCAGCTTGGACGGGACAAATCAGCCCCAGCATTTT
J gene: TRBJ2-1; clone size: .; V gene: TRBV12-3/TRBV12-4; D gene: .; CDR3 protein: CASNVGRRSSYNEQFF; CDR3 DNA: TGTGCCAGCAATGTGGGGCGGAGGAGCTCCTACAATGAGCAGTTCTTC
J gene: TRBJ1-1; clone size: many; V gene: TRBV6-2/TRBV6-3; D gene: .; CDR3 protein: CASSSPLQGLSTEAFF; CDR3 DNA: TGTGCCAGCAGTTCCCCATTACAGGGTTTGAGCACTGAAGCTTTCTTT
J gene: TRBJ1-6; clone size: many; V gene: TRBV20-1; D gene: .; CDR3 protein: CSANPRLNSPLHF; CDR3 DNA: TGCAGTGCTAATCCCCGACTCAATTCACCCCTCCACTTT
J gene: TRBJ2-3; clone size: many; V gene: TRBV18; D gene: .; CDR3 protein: CASSPLEGWWTDTQYF; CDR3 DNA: TGTGCCAGCTCACCACTCGAGGGTTGGTGGACAGATACGCAGTATTTT
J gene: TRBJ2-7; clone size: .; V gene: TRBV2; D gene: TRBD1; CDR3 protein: CASRTGYDEQYF; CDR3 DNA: TGTGCCAGCCGGACAGGGTACGACGAGCAGTACTTC
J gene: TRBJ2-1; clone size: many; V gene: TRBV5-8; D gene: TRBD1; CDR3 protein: CASSRGQGGGNEQFF; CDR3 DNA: TGTGCCAGCAGCAGGGGACAGGGGGGAGGCAATGAGCAGTTCTTC
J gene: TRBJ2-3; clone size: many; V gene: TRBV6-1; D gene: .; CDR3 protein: CASSELRGEGSTDTQYF; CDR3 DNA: TGTGCCAGCAGTGAACTAAGGGGCGAGGGCAGCACAGATACGCAGTATTTT
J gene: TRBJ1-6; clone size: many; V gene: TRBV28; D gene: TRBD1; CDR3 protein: CATLRDRVSPLHF; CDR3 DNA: TGTGCCACCCTCCGGGACAGGGTCTCACCCCTCCACTTT
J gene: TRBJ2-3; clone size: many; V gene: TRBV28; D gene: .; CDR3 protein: CASSFLRRDTQYF; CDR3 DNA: TGTGCCAGCAGTTTTCTCCGGAGGGATACGCAGTATTTT
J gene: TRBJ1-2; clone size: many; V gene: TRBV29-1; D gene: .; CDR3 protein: CSVEGADYNYGYTF; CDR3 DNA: TGCAGCGTTGAAGGAGCTGATTATAACTATGGCTACACCTTC
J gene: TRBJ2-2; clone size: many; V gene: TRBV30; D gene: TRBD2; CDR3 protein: CAWSVAGGDTGELFF; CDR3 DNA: TGTGCCTGGAGTGTAGCGGGAGGGGACACCGGGGAGCTGTTTTTT
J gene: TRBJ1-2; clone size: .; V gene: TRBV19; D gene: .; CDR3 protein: CASTSMDYYGYTF; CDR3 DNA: TGTGCCAGTACCTCGATGGACTACTATGGCTACACCTTC
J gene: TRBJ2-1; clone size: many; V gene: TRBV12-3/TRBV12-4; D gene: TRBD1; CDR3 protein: CASSFLTGSYNEQFF; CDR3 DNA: TGTGCCAGCAGTTTTCTGACAGGGAGCTACAATGAGCAGTTCTTC
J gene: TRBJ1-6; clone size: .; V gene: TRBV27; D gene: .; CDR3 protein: CASSFRQGVKDSPLHF; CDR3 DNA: TGTGCCAGCAGTTTCCGGCAGGGAGTGAAGGATTCACCCCTCCACTTT
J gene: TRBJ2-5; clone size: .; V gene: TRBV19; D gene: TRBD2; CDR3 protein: CASSSIAGIRQETQYF; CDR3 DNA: TGTGCCAGTAGTTCAATAGCGGGAATAAGACAAGAGACCCAGTACTTC
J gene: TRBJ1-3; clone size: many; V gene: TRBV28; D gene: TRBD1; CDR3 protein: CASTTLRDRGLGNTIYF; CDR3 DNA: TGTGCCAGCACCACTCTCCGGGACAGGGGGCTGGGAAACACCATATATTTT
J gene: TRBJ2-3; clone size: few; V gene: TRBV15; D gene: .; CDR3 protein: CATSIGSRGDTQYF; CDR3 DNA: TGTGCCACCAGCATAGGCTCGCGCGGCGATACGCAGTATTTT
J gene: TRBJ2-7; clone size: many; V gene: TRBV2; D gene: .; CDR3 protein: CASGGADGFYEQYF; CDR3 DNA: TGTGCCAGCGGAGGAGCGGACGGCTTCTACGAGCAGTACTTC
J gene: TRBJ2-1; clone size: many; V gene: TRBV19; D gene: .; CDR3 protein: CASSMATLTYNEQFF; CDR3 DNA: TGTGCCAGTAGTATGGCTACTCTGACCTACAATGAGCAGTTCTTC
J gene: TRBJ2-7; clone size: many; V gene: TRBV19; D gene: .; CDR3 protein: CASRQEPNEQYF; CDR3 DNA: TGTGCCAGTAGACAGGAGCCTAACGAGCAGTACTTC
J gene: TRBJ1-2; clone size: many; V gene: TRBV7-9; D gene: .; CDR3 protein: CASGVVGFYGYTF; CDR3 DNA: TGTGCCAGCGGAGTGGTAGGATTTTATGGCTACACCTTC
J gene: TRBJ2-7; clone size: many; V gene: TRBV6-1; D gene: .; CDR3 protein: CASRTGTSAYYEQYF; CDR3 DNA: TGTGCCAGCAGAACCGGGACTTCCGCCTACTACGAGCAGTACTTC
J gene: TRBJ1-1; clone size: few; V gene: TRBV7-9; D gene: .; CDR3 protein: CASSPQTGLMNTEAFF; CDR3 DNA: TGTGCCAGCAGCCCTCAGACAGGTCTAATGAACACTGAAGCTTTCTTT
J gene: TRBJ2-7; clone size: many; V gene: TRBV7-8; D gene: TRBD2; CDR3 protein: CAEAGSGSPSYEQYF; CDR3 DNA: TGTGCCGAAGCCGGTAGCGGGTCTCCATCCTACGAGCAGTACTTC
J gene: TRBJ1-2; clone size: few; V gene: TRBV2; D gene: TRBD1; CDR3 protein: CASSVQRTGGLFYGYTF; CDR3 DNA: TGTGCCAGCAGTGTACAGAGGACAGGGGGCTTGTTCTATGGCTACACCTTC
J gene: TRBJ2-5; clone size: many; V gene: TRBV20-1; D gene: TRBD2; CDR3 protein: CSARGGSGIGGQTQYF; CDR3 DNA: TGCAGTGCTAGAGGAGGTAGCGGGATCGGTGGGCAGACCCAGTACTTC
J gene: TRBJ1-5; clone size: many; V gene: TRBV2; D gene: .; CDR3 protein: CASSAEQGILHQPQHF; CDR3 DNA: TGTGCCAGCAGTGCTGAACAGGGAATTTTGCATCAGCCCCAGCATTTT
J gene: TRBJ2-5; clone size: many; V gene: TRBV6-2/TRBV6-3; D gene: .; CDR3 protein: CASSYSAETQYF; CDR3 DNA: TGTGCCAGCAGTTACTCTGCAGAGACCCAGTACTTC
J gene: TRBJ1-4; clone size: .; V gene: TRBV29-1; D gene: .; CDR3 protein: CSVRIRTNEKLFF; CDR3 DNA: TGCAGCGTGAGGATCCGGACTAATGAAAAACTGTTTTTT
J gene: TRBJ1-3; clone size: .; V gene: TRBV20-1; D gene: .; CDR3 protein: CSARDTKANTIYF; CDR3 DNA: TGCAGTGCTCGGGACACTAAGGCTAACACCATATATTTT
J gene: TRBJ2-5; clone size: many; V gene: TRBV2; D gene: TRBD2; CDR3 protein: CASSEYSNSGSWWQETQYF; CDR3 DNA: TGTGCCAGCAGTGAATACTCAAACAGCGGGAGTTGGTGGCAAGAGACCCAGTACTTC
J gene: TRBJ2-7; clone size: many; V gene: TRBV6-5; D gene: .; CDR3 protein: CASSYPPLEQYF; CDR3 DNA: TGTGCCAGCAGTTACCCCCCACTCGAGCAGTACTTC
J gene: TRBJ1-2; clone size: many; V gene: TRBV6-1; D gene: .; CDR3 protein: CASSRDIYGYTF; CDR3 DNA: TGTGCCAGCAGCCGGGACATCTATGGCTACACCTTC
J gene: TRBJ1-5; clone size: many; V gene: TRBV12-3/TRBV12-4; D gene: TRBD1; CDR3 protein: CASSSGTAGGQPQHF; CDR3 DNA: TGTGCCAGCAGTAGCGGGACAGCCGGGGGTCAGCCCCAGCATTTT
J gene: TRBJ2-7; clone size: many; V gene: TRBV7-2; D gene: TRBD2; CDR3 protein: CASSPLAGVPYEQYF; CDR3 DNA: TGTGCCAGCAGCCCCTTGGCGGGAGTGCCCTACGAGCAGTACTTC
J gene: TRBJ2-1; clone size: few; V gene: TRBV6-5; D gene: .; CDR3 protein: CASSFRTQGSEQFF; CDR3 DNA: TGTGCCAGCAGTTTCCGAACCCAGGGGAGTGAGCAGTTCTTC
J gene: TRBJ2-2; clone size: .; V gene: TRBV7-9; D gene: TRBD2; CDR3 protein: CASLGGDNTGELFF; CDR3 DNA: TGTGCCAGCCTCGGGGGGGACAACACCGGGGAGCTGTTTTTT
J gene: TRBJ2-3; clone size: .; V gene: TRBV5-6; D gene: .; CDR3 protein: CASSLGIKDTQYF; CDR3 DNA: TGTGCCAGCAGCTTGGGCATTAAAGATACGCAGTATTTT
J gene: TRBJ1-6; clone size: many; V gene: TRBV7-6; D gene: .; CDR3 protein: CASSLRVGQKDSPLHF; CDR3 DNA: TGTGCCAGCAGCTTACGGGTCGGCCAGAAGGATTCACCCCTCCACTTT